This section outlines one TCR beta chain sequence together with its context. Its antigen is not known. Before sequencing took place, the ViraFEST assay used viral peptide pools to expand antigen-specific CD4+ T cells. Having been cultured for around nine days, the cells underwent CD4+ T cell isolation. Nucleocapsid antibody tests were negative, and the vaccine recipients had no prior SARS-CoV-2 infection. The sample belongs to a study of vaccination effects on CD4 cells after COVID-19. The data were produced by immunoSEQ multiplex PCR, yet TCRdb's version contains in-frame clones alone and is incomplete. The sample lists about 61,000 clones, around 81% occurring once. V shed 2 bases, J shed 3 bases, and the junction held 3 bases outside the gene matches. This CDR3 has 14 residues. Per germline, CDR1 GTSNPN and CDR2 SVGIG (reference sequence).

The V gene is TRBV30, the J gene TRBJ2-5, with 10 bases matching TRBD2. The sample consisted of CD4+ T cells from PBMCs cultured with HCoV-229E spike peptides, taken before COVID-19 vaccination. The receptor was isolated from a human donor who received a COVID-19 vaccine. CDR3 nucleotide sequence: TGTGCCTGGAGTAGGGGACTAGCGAAAGAGACCCAGTACTTC. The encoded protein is CAWSRGLAKETQYF.